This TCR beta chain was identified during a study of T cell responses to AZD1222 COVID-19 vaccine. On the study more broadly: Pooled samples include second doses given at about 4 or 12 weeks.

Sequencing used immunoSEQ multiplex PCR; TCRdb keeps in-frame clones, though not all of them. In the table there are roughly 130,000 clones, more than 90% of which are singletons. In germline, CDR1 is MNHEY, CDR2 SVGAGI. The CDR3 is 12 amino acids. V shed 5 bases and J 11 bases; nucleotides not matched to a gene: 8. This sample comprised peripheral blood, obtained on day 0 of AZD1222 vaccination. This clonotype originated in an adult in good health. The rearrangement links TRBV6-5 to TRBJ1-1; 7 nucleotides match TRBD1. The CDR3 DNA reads TGTGCCAGCAGTCACGAACAGGGGAAGGCTTTCTTT. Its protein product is CASSHEQGKAFF.